Each of the 19 T cell receptor beta chains below was sequenced from the same sample in a study of identical twins. TCRdb fed the 5' RACE reads into MiXCR, producing one record per CDR3 protein. The table includes 1.5 million or so distinct CDR3 sequences, less than 35% detected once. Input material: cord blood. These receptors all come from a newborn girl in good health.

This clonotype has at least ten counts. The rearrangement uses TRBV5-1 and TRBJ1-1; a possible D gene is TRBD1 (5 bases). Germline CDR1 is SGHRS and CDR2 is YFSETQ. The CDR3 is 14 amino acids. Trimming pared 0 bases from V and 1 base from J, leaving 7 bases between. The CDR3 loop reads CASSLDGGNTEAFF. DNA for the CDR3: TGCGCCAGCAGCTTGGATGGGGGGAACACTGAAGCTTTCTTT.

This clonotype was seen a few times. V usage is TRBV21-1 and J usage is TRBJ2-1; TRBD2, the table's D call, was not compared with the DNA. TRBV21-1 is noted as a pseudogene. This CDR3 has 20 amino acids. DNA of the CDR3: TGTGCCAGCAGCAAAGAGGGGGACTTCCGGGCGTTTGAGGATTACAATGAGCAGTTCTTC. Residues: CASSKEGDFRAFEDYNEQFF.

The chain joins TRBV6-5 to TRBJ2-1; 13 bases are shared with TRBD2. The CDR3 contains 17 residues. CDR1 is MNHEY and CDR2 is SVGAGI in the germline V gene. Trimming at V came to 4 bases and at J to 7 bases, leaving 10 bases not matched to a gene. CDR3 protein: CASSWTSGRFWPNEQFF. CDR3 nucleotide sequence: TGTGCCAGCAGTTGGACTAGCGGGAGATTTTGGCCAAATGAGCAGTTCTTC.

This clonotype has more than one count but fewer than ten. This sequence joins TRBV19 and TRBJ2-7; 7 bases are a match to TRBD1. V shed 5 bases and J 3 bases; nucleotides not matched to a gene: 10. Germline V gene data show CDR1 as LNHDA and CDR2 as SQIVND (reference sequence). This CDR3 is 15 amino acids long. The CDR3 DNA reads as TGTGCCAGTAGTTTAAACGACAGGGCCCGCTACGAGCAGTACTTC. Protein product: CASSLNDRARYEQYF.

With regard to this clonotype: Given a much more abundant clone one base away, this may be a read error. This chain connects TRBV14 to TRBJ2-7; 7 bases are a match to TRBD1. Germline V CDR1 and CDR2: SGHDN, FVKESK. The CDR3 runs 12 residues. The CDR3 region is CARSQGATGKYF. The CDR3 bases are TGTGCCCGCAGCCAAGGCGCGACAGGGAAGTACTTC.

The CDR3 here is CASSIGLQPQHF. The CDR3, as DNA: TGTGCCAGTAGTATAGGACTTCAGCCCCAGCATTTT. The J gene is TRBJ1-5, the V gene TRBV19; D not resolved. V lost 1 base to trimming and J lost 6 bases, with 4 bases between them. CDR3 length: 12 amino acids. Germline CDR1 and CDR2: LNHDA and SQIVND (reference sequence).

Details on this clonotype: Mismatch with germline at one junction end may stem from a read error. The chain links TRBV20-1 to TRBJ2-2; 12 bases are shared with TRBD2. This CDR3 is built from 16 residues. The germline V gene encodes CDR1 DFQATT and CDR2 SNEGSKA (reference sequence). DNA for the CDR3: TGCGGTGCTAGGCGACTAGCGGGGGAAAACACCGGGGAGCTGTTTTTT. Translation gives CGARRLAGENTGELFF.

As regards this clonotype: Its ends do not fully match the called genes, so a read error is possible. This chain's CDR3 is CASSLSLAGWGSYDEQFF. The CDR3 DNA reads as TGCGCCAGCAGCTTGTCCCTAGCGGGATGGGGCTCCTACGATGAGCAGTTCTTC. The rearrangement joins TRBV5-1 to TRBJ2-1; 9 positions match TRBD2. The CDR3 consists of 18 residues. Germline V gene data show CDR1 as SGHRS and CDR2 as YFSETQ.

V is TRBV4-1 and J is TRBJ1-4, with D perhaps TRBD1 (6 bases). The CDR3 is 15 amino acids. The V and J ends lost 0 bases and 8 bases respectively, with 13 bases between them. Looked up from germline, CDR1 is MGHRA and CDR2 is YSYEKL. This CDR3 is CASSQEQGRGEKLFF. Here the CDR3 DNA reads TGCGCCAGCAGCCAAGAACAGGGACGGGGCGAAAAACTGTTTTTT.

V usage is TRBV6-5 and J usage is TRBJ2-3; 11 bases fit TRBD2. Per germline, CDR1 MNHEY and CDR2 SVGAGI. The CDR3 spans 17 residues. Trimming cost V 0 bases and J 5 bases; bases outside gene matches: 7. CDR3 sequence: CASSYSLAGGAGDTQYF. The CDR3, as DNA: TGTGCCAGCAGTTACTCCCTAGCGGGAGGTGCTGGAGATACGCAGTATTTT.

This clonotype was seen only a few times. The V call is TRBV6-6, the J call TRBJ2-3; 7 bases align to TRBD1. The CDR3 runs 12 residues. V shed 6 bases and J 9 bases; nucleotides not matched to a gene: 6. In germline, CDR1 is MNHNY, CDR2 SVGAGI (reference sequence). CDR3 sequence: CASRITGDTQYF. CDR3 coding DNA: TGTGCCAGCAGGATAACAGGGGACACGCAGTATTTT.

This clonotype was observed many times. The chain is built from TRBV29-1 and TRBJ1-2; the match to TRBD1 covers 9 bases. Germline V lookup: CDR1 SQVTM, CDR2 ANQGSEA. This CDR3 region has 13 residues. V gave up 5 bases and J gave up 6 bases; unmatched junction bases: 7. CDR3 in DNA: TGCAGCGTTTCTCCGGGACAGGGTGATGGCTACACCTTC. This sequence encodes CSVSPGQGDGYTF. The full variable domain, its missing parts supplied by reference TRBV29-1 and TRBJ1-2, is SAVISQKPSRDICQRGTSLTIQCQVDSQVTMMFWYRQQPGQSLTLIATANQGSEATYESGFVIDKFPISRPNLTFSTLTVSNMSPEDSSIYLCSVSPGQGDGYTFGSGTRLTVV.

The rearrangement links TRBV3-1 to TRBJ2-1; TRBD2 matches 13 bases. Trimming at V came to 5 bases and at J to 6 bases, leaving 4 bases not matched to a gene. The germline V gene encodes CDR1 LGHDT and CDR2 YNNKEL (reference sequence). The CDR3 consists of 15 residues. In DNA, the CDR3 is TGTGCCAGCAGCGGGACTAGCGGGAATGGCAATGAGCAGTTCTTC. Its protein product is CASSGTSGNGNEQFF.

The genes are TRBV4-2 and TRBJ1-1; D not certain. The germline V gene encodes CDR1 LGHNA and CDR2 YNFKEQ. The CDR3 extends over 13 amino acids. The V gene lost 0 bases and the J gene lost 11 bases, with 13 bases spanning the gap. The CDR3 DNA reads TGTGCCAGCAGCCAAGATAAAGGTACTATTGCTTTCTTT. Translating gives CASSQDKGTIAFF.

The sample holds one count of this clonotype. The V and J genes are TRBV11-2 and TRBJ2-3; D gene ambiguous. Germline loops: CDR1 SGHAT, CDR2 FQNNGV. The CDR3 extends over 14 amino acids. The V and J ends lost 5 bases and 1 base respectively, with 10 bases between them. The CDR3 protein is CASSPQIRTDTQYF. DNA for the CDR3: TGTGCCAGCAGCCCACAAATCCGCACAGATACGCAGTATTTT.

V is TRBV20-1 and J is TRBJ2-5; weak D call: TRBD2 (7 bases). This CDR3 comprises 17 residues. V was pared by 1 base and J by 1 base, with 19 bases between. CDR1 is DFQATT, CDR2 SNEGSKA, per germline (reference sequence). CDR3 sequence: CSARVREIAGAQETQYF. CDR3 DNA: TGCAGTGCTAGAGTCAGGGAAATCGCGGGGGCCCAAGAGACCCAGTACTTC.

This rearrangement joins TRBV12-3 or TRBV12-4 to TRBJ1-5, with D unclear. V was pared by 4 bases and J by 4 bases, with 8 bases between. This CDR3 spans 13 amino acids. CDR3 residues: CASSSQLNQPQHF. The DNA for the CDR3 is TGTGCCAGCAGTTCGCAGCTGAATCAGCCCCAGCATTTT.

The chain recombines TRBV3-1 with TRBJ1-2; the match to TRBD1 covers 9 bases. Trimming at V came to 3 bases and at J to 4 bases, leaving 9 bases not matched to a gene. The CDR3 length is 16 residues. Germline V gives CDR1 LGHDT, CDR2 YNNKEL (reference sequence). The CDR3 loop reads CASSHQPGQGFYGYTF. In nucleotides, the CDR3 is TGTGCCAGCAGCCACCAGCCCGGACAGGGGTTCTATGGCTACACCTTC.

The chain couples TRBV2 to TRBJ1-5; no firm D call. Germline assignment: CDR1 SNHLY and CDR2 FYNNEI. The CDR3 runs to 13 residues. V was shortened by 3 bases and J by 7 bases, with 10 bases between the two germline ends. The CDR3 nucleotides are TGTGCCAGCAGTGATGACACTGACCAGCCCCAGCATTTT. The encoded protein is CASSDDTDQPQHF.